The T cell receptor beta chain under discussion was sequenced for a study of cytomegalovirus exposure and HLA in healthy donors. General observations from the study: Clusters of TCRs from the first cohort tended to co-occur in the 100 to 150 validation repertoires (as a later analysis found). The study designated roughly 160 TCR beta chains cytomegalovirus-associated.

Details on this clone: Its antigen is still unknown.

Here immunoSEQ multiplex PCR was the method, and the copy in TCRdb shows in-frame clones only, minus some. The table has 130,000 to 150,000 clones, 91% seen once. Trimming removed 5 bases from V and 1 base from J, with 5 bases in between. Per germline, CDR1 PRHDT and CDR2 FYEKMQ (reference sequence). The CDR3 covers 12 residues. The TCR originated in a man aged 18 to 35 in good health and CMV-seronegative. The chain has TRBV13 and TRBJ1-1; D uncertain. Sequencing was performed on PBMCs. For the CDR3, the DNA is TGTGCCAGCAGCCACAGGAACACTGAAGCTTTCTTT. This encodes CASSHRNTEAFF.